Below are 11 T cell receptor beta chains sequenced from a single sample in a study of blood T cell repertoires in COVID-19. Assay: immunoSEQ multiplex PCR; the TCRdb copy retains only in-frame clones and omits some. The sample carries 70,000 or so clones, approximately 80% recorded once. The sample comprised peripheral blood. Source of these receptors: a man in his forties or fifties with COVID-19, enrolled during active disease.

V and J are TRBV15 and TRBJ2-1, with 12 bases that match TRBD2. Germline V gene sequence: CDR1 LNHNV, CDR2 YYDKDF (reference sequence). The junction had 12 bases not matched to a gene; V was cut back by 0 bases and J by 3 bases. The CDR3 loop spans 20 amino acids. The CDR3 sequence is CATSREIGLAGTESYNEQFF. DNA for the CDR3: TGTGCCACCAGCAGAGAGATTGGACTAGCGGGGACCGAGAGCTACAATGAGCAGTTCTTC.

CDR3 region: CASTGSIEVETQYF. As DNA, the CDR3 is TGTGCCAGCACAGGGTCGATTGAGGTGGAGACCCAGTACTTC. This chain links TRBV6-5 with TRBJ2-5; D is perhaps TRBD1 (5 bases). The CDR3 has 14 residues. From germline, CDR1 is MNHEY and CDR2 SVGAGI. Trimming removed 7 bases at V and 5 bases at J, with 17 bases between.

Worth noting for this clone: One end of the junction does not line up with germline, which may come from a read error. The chain recombines TRBV7-7 with TRBJ2-7; D possibly corresponds to TRBD2 (7 bases). The CDR3 has 14 residues. Per germline, CDR1 SSHAT and CDR2 FNYEAQ (reference sequence). CDR3 sequence reads: CASSPLKGGHEQYF. CDR3 DNA sequence: TGTGCTAGCAGCCCCTTAAAGGGGGGGCACGAGCAGTACTTC.

V and J are TRBV5-1 and TRBJ2-1, with 8 positions matching TRBD1. With 0 bases clipped from V and 5 bases from J, the junction kept 4 bases outside the gene matches. This CDR3 has 15 residues. The germline CDR1 and CDR2 sequences are SGHRS and YFSETQ. CDR3 bases: TGCGCCAGCAGCTTGGTTCCCAGGGGGCACAATGAGCAGTTCTTC. It translates to CASSLVPRGHNEQFF.

This chain uses TRBV5-1 with TRBJ2-5, with D hard to call. V lost 4 bases to trimming and J lost 5 bases, with 6 bases between them. There are 11 residues in the CDR3. The germline V gene has CDR1 SGHRS and CDR2 YFSETQ. The DNA of the CDR3 is TGCGCCAGCAGCCACGGTGAGACCCAGTACTTC. Its translation: CASSHGETQYF.

The chain combines TRBV29-1 with TRBJ1-1, with D possibly being TRBD1 (5 bases). Germline loops: CDR1 SQVTM, CDR2 ANQGSEA. The CDR3 length is 12 residues. V gave up 6 bases and J gave up 4 bases, with 12 bases separating them. The CDR3 nucleotides read TGCAGCGTACTATTGGGGGGCACTGAAGCTTTCTTT. It yields the protein CSVLLGGTEAFF.

V is TRBV7-2 and J is TRBJ2-7; 7 bases agree with TRBD2. CDR1 is SGHTA and CDR2 is FQGNSA in the germline V gene. After removal of 2 bases from V and 6 bases from J, the junction contained 7 bases not matched to a gene. This CDR3 contains 14 residues. CDR3 residues: CASSLMREYGEQYF. The CDR3 region has the DNA TGTGCCAGCAGCTTAATGCGGGAGTACGGCGAGCAGTACTTC.

V gene TRBV4-2 combines with J gene TRBJ2-7; TRBD2 agrees at 8 bases. J was trimmed by 5 bases and V by 0 bases; bases with no gene match: 6. From germline, CDR1 is LGHNA and CDR2 YNFKEQ. The CDR3 has 15 amino acids. The CDR3: CASSQDLAGQHEQYF. The CDR3 DNA sequence: TGTGCCAGCAGCCAAGATTTAGCGGGACAACACGAGCAGTACTTC.

The rearrangement joins TRBV5-6 to TRBJ2-7, with 7 bases that match TRBD1. V lost 1 base, J lost 3 bases, and 10 bases stayed unmatched. The germline V gene encodes CDR1 SGHDT and CDR2 YYEEEE. The CDR3 runs to 16 residues. The CDR3 is CASSLPPGQRDYEQYF. The CDR3 DNA reads TGTGCCAGCAGCTTGCCCCCGGGACAGAGAGACTACGAGCAGTACTTC.

J is TRBJ1-5 and V is TRBV28; 9 nucleotides match TRBD1. The V gene's germline CDR1 is MDHEN and CDR2 SYDVKM. CDR3 size: 16 residues. Trimming cost V 5 bases and J 6 bases; bases outside gene matches: 11. The CDR3 protein is CASSGPGQGIGQPQHF. DNA of the CDR3: TGTGCCAGCAGTGGGCCGGGACAGGGAATCGGTCAGCCCCAGCATTTT.

The chain joins TRBV5-6 to TRBJ2-5, with a tentative D call TRBD2 (5 bases). This CDR3 has 17 amino acids. V shed 0 bases and J shed 6 bases, with 21 bases lying between them. CDR1 is SGHDT and CDR2 is YYEEEE in the germline V gene. The CDR3 sequence: CASSLVRWETVLKTQYF. The CDR3 DNA is TGTGCCAGCAGCTTGGTACGATGGGAGACGGTTTTAAAGACCCAGTACTTC.